Shown below are 6 T cell receptor beta chains from a single sample sequenced in a study of blood T cell repertoires in COVID-19. The assay was immunoSEQ multiplex PCR, and TCRdb's table has in-frame clones only and misses some. The sample lists some 230,000 clones, 83% seen once, with 6.5% to 9% in the top ten. Sequencing input: peripheral blood. Receptors were obtained from a woman aged 45 to 65 with acute or convalescent COVID-19.

This clone was counted only a few times. This chain connects TRBV28 to TRBJ2-2; 8 positions agree with TRBD2. This CDR3 is built from 16 residues. Per germline, CDR1 MDHEN and CDR2 SYDVKM. V was clipped by 5 bases and J by 1 base; unmatched bases: 6. DNA for the CDR3: TGTGCCAGCAGTATGGCGCGGGGGGTGAACACCGGGGAGCTGTTTTTT. Its translation is CASSMARGVNTGELFF.

The CDR3 here is CASSEQTGSPYNEQFF. CDR3 nucleotide sequence: TGTGCCAGCAGCGAACAGACAGGGTCCCCCTACAATGAGCAGTTCTTC. The rearrangement links TRBV28 to TRBJ2-1, with 7 nucleotides matching TRBD1. Germline CDR1 MDHEN, CDR2 SYDVKM. Trimming at V came to 6 bases and at J to 2 bases, leaving 10 bases not matched to a gene. The CDR3 contains 16 residues.

The V and J genes are TRBV4-1 and TRBJ1-2; D is uncertain. This CDR3 contains 14 residues. Trimming removed 0 bases from V and 8 bases from J, with 13 bases in between. CDR1 MGHRA and CDR2 YSYEKL come from the germline V gene. The CDR3 sequence is CASSQDKTSGGYTF. The CDR3, as DNA: TGCGCCAGCAGCCAAGACAAGACCTCCGGGGGCTACACCTTC.

This chain connects TRBV4-3 to TRBJ1-4; TRBD1 aligns across 9 bases. CDR3 size: 18 residues. V shed 0 bases and J 7 bases; nucleotides not matched to a gene: 12. The germline CDR1 and CDR2 sequences are LGHNA and YSLEER. The CDR3 protein is CASSQELYVGQGREKLFF. In nucleotides, the CDR3 is TGCGCCAGCAGCCAAGAACTGTATGTGGGACAGGGACGTGAAAAACTGTTTTTT.

The chain joins TRBV5-6 to TRBJ1-5; 7 positions match TRBD1. Trimming took 4 bases from V and 6 from J; bases not matched to a gene: 10. This CDR3 has 15 residues. The V gene's germline CDR1 is SGHDT and CDR2 YYEEEE. DNA for the CDR3: TGTGCCAGCAGCCGAACAGGGGCAAGGAGTCAGCCCCAGCATTTT. The encoded protein is CASSRTGARSQPQHF.

The genes are TRBV9 and TRBJ1-5; possible D gene TRBD1, 6 bases. CDR3 size: 14 residues. Germline CDR1 SGDLS, CDR2 YYNGEE. Trimming stripped 6 bases from V and 6 bases from J, with 16 bases between. The CDR3 DNA is TGTGCCAGCACTACCGGTCTAGGGGGTCAGCCCCAGCATTTT. This translates into CASTTGLGGQPQHF.